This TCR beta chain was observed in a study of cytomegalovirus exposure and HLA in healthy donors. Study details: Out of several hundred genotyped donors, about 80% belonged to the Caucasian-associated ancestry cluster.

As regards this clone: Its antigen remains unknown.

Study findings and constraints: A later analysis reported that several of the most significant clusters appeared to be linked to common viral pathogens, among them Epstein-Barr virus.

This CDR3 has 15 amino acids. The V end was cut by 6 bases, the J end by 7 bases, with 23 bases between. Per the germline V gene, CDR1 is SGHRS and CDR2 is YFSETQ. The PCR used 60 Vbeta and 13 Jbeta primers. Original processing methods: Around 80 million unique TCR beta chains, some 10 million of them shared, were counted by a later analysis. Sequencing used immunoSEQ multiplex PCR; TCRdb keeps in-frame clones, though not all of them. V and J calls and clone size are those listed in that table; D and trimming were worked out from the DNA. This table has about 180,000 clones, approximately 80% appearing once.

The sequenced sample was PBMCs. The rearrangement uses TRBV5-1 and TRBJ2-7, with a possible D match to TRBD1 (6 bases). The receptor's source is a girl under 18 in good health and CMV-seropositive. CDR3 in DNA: TGCGCCAGCACCCCTCAGCCCGGGACACCGCGGGAGCAGTACTTC. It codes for CASTPQPGTPREQYF.